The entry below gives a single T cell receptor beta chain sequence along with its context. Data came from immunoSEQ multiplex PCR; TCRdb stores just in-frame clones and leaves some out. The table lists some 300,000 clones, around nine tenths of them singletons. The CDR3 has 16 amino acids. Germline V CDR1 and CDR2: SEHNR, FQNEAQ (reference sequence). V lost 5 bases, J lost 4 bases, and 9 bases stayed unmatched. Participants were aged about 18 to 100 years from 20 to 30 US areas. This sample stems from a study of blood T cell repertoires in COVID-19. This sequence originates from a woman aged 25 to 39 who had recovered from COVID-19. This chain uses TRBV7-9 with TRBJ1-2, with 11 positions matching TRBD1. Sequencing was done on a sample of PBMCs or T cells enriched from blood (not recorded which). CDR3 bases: TGTGCCAGCAGCCCCCCCGGACAGGGGGCCGTCTATGGCTACACCTTC. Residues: CASSPPGQGAVYGYTF.